The 27 T cell receptor beta chains below come from one sample, sequenced in a study of blood T cell repertoires in COVID-19. Sequencing was performed with immunoSEQ multiplex PCR; in TCRdb, only in-frame clones are kept and a portion is missing. Of a few hundred thousand clones in the sample, roughly 90% were seen once. Sequenced: peripheral blood. Receptors originate from a woman aged 40 to 50 who had recovered from COVID-19.

The chain is built from TRBV19 and TRBJ1-5; 7 nucleotides match TRBD1. The CDR3 runs 13 residues. Germline trimming cut 6 bases from V and 4 bases from J; bases unmatched to any gene: 3. CDR1 is LNHDA, CDR2 SQIVND, per germline (reference sequence). The CDR3 sequence is CASRGRGNQPQHF. CDR3 coding DNA: TGTGCCAGTAGGGGCAGGGGGAATCAGCCCCAGCATTTT. The whole variable domain, filled in from reference TRBV19 and TRBJ1-5, reads DGGITQSPKYLFRKEGQNVTLSCEQNLNHDAMYWYRQDPGQGLRLIYYSQIVNDFQKGDIAEGYSVSREKKESFPLTVTSAQKNPTAFYLCASRGRGNQPQHFGDGTRLSIL.

This clone has just one count. The rearrangement joins TRBV7-2 to TRBJ2-7, with a possible D match to TRBD2 (7 bases). Germline V gives CDR1 SGHTA, CDR2 FQGNSA. Trimming shortened V by 1 base and J by 0 bases, and 13 bases separated the two germline ends. The CDR3 is 16 amino acids. CDR3 sequence (DNA): TGTGCCAGCAGCTTAGGGGCGGGGGCCAGCTCCTACGAGCAGTACTTC. Protein product: CASSLGAGASSYEQYF.

V gene TRBV14 combines with J gene TRBJ2-5, with 9 bases identical to TRBD1. Germline-derived CDR1 and CDR2 are SGHDN and FVKESK. The CDR3 totals 18 residues. V was clipped by 0 bases and J by 4 bases; unmatched bases: 12. CDR3 in DNA: TGTGCCAGCAGCCAAGAGGGACAGGGAGGTGCTTGGCGAGAGACCCAGTACTTC. Its protein product is CASSQEGQGGAWRETQYF.

The J gene is TRBJ1-1, the V gene TRBV6-5; D uncertain. This CDR3 spans 15 amino acids. CDR1 and CDR2 from the germline V gene are MNHEY and SVGAGI. V gave up 0 bases and J gave up 5 bases, with 13 bases separating them. The chain's CDR3 is CASSYSTAGRTEAFF. CDR3 in DNA: TGTGCCAGCAGTTACTCCACCGCGGGGAGGACTGAAGCTTTCTTT.

Here the CDR3 DNA reads TGTGCCAGCAGCGCAATGGGGGACAGCTACGAGCAGTACTTC. Translating gives CASSAMGDSYEQYF. The chain links TRBV9 to TRBJ2-7; TRBD1 matches 7 bases. Germline V lookup: CDR1 SGDLS, CDR2 YYNGEE. The length of the CDR3 is 14 residues. The junction had 6 bases not matched to a gene; V was cut back by 3 bases and J by 3 bases.

The V and J genes are TRBV28 and TRBJ2-1; 9 bases match TRBD2. The CDR3 contains 16 residues. Germline V gene sequence: CDR1 MDHEN, CDR2 SYDVKM. The V and J ends lost 1 base and 7 bases, in that order; junction bases with no gene match: 8. CDR3 DNA: TGTGCCAGCAGTTTATTTTTAGCGGGAGCAAGTAATGAGCAGTTCTTC. Its protein product is CASSLFLAGASNEQFF.

There are a few counts of this clone. This chain connects TRBV2 to TRBJ2-4; TRBD1 is a possible D gene (6 bases). Trimming stripped 6 bases from V and 9 bases from J, with 12 bases between. The CDR3 runs to 12 residues. In germline, CDR1 is SNHLY, CDR2 FYNNEI. DNA for the CDR3: TGTGCCAGCAGACGCACAGGGACCATTCAGTACTTC. Protein sequence: CASRRTGTIQYF.

The chain has TRBV28 and TRBJ1-4; the D gene is possibly TRBD1 (5 bases). Trimming took 4 bases from V and 16 from J, leaving 22 bases between them. CDR3 size: 14 residues. Germline V CDR1 and CDR2: MDHEN, SYDVKM. The CDR3, as DNA: TGTGCCAGCAGTTCAGGGACGGGGGACCGGGGACCGTTTTTT. Its translation: CASSSGTGDRGPFF.

This clone has a single count. The chain links TRBV24-1 to TRBJ2-1; D may be TRBD1 (6 bases). The ends were cut back, 3 bases at V and 5 bases at J, with 16 bases in the middle. Germline lookup yields CDR1 KGHDR and CDR2 SFDVKD. The CDR3 totals 16 residues. The CDR3 is CATSDPGTTPNNEQFF. The CDR3 DNA is TGTGCCACCAGTGATCCAGGGACAACACCTAACAATGAGCAGTTCTTC.

This clone has more than one count but fewer than ten. V and J are TRBV4-2 and TRBJ1-3; D unclear. The CDR3 is 13 residues long. Germline V gene lookup returns CDR1 LGHNA and CDR2 YNFKEQ. V lost 0 bases and J lost 9, with 9 bases in between. The CDR3 here is CASSQEGGSTIYF. The CDR3, as DNA: TGTGCCAGCAGCCAAGAAGGCGGATCCACCATATATTTT.

A word on this clone: Distinct nucleotide sequences in the sample also encode this CDR3. This chain joins TRBV5-4 and TRBJ2-7; TRBD2 aligns across 8 bases. The CDR3 spans 14 residues. With 0 bases clipped from V and 1 base from J, the junction kept 0 bases outside the gene matches. Per germline, CDR1 SGHNT and CDR2 YYREEE (reference sequence). The CDR3 bases are TGTGCCAGCAGCTTGGCTAGCGGGTCCTACGAGCAGTACTTC. Translated: CASSLASGSYEQYF.

V is TRBV30 and J is TRBJ2-7; D perhaps matches TRBD2 (5 bases). The CDR3 has 13 residues. Trimming left V 2 bases short and J 8 bases short, with 16 bases between. Germline V CDR1 and CDR2: GTSNPN, SVGIG (reference sequence). CDR3 sequence (DNA): TGTGCCTGGAGTCCCCAAGCGGTCGAGAAGCAGTACTTC. Residues: CAWSPQAVEKQYF. The full variable domain, with the rest looked up from reference TRBV30 and TRBJ2-7, is SQTIHQWPATLVQPVGSPLSLECTVEGTSNPNLYWYRQAAGRGLQLLFYSVGIGQISSEVPQNLSASRPQDRQFILSSKKLLLSDSGFYLCAWSPQAVEKQYFGPGTRLTVT.

The chain has TRBV7-2 and TRBJ1-5; the D gene is possibly TRBD1 (5 bases). Trimming shortened V by 7 bases and J by 6 bases, and 25 bases separated the two germline ends. The CDR3 runs 17 residues. The V gene's germline CDR1 is SGHTA and CDR2 FQGNSA. The DNA for the CDR3 is TGTGCCAGCAACATTAGGAGGGGTGGAACAGAGACTCAGCCCCAGCATTTT. Its protein is CASNIRRGGTETQPQHF.

The chain combines TRBV25-1 with TRBJ2-3; TRBD1 matches 8 bases. CDR1 and CDR2 from the germline V gene are MGHDK and SYGVNS. The length of the CDR3 is 16 residues. V lost 1 base to trimming and J lost 3 bases; unmatched junction nucleotides: 6. The CDR3 loop is CASSELGQGATDTQYF. DNA of the CDR3: TGTGCCAGCAGTGAATTAGGGCAGGGGGCAACAGATACGCAGTATTTT.

This chain connects TRBV30 to TRBJ2-2, with no clear D. With 2 bases removed from V and 5 bases from J, the gap between germline ends came to 12 bases. Germline CDR1 reads GTSNPN; CDR2 reads SVGIG (reference sequence). The CDR3 spans 14 residues. DNA of the CDR3: TGTGCCTGGAGTTTTACCCGCGCAACCGGGGAGCTGTTTTTT. Protein: CAWSFTRATGELFF.

This chain links TRBV4-2 with TRBJ2-1, with 12 bases fitting TRBD2. The J segment lost 6 bases and the V segment lost 0 bases, leaving 9 bases of the junction unmatched. Germline CDR1 is LGHNA and CDR2 is YNFKEQ. The CDR3 is 18 amino acids. Written as DNA, the CDR3 is TGTGCCAGCAGCCAAGATCTAGCGGGAGGGCCGGGGGGCAATGAGCAGTTCTTC. The encoded protein is CASSQDLAGGPGGNEQFF.

This clone was counted once. The V call is TRBV14, the J call TRBJ2-1; possible D gene TRBD2, 5 bases. The CDR3 length is 16 residues. CDR1 and CDR2 from the germline V gene are SGHDN and FVKESK. Deletions cut 0 bases from V and 9 bases from J, with 18 bases between. The CDR3 here is CASSQDRSVSGAEQFF. CDR3 bases: TGTGCCAGCAGCCAAGATAGGTCGGTCAGCGGAGCTGAGCAGTTCTTC.

The CDR3 nucleotides are TGTGCCAGCAGCTTAGCCAGGGGGCTTCGCACAGATACGCAGTATTTT. It encodes CASSLARGLRTDTQYF. V is TRBV11-1 and J is TRBJ2-3; 8 bases line up with TRBD1. The CDR3 is 16 residues long. J was trimmed by 1 base and V by 0 bases; bases with no gene match: 3. The germline V gene has CDR1 SGHAT and CDR2 FQDESV (reference sequence). The whole variable domain, filled in from reference TRBV11-1 and TRBJ2-3, reads EAEVAQSPRYKITEKSQAVAFWCDPISGHATLYWYRQILGQGPELLVQFQDESVVDDSQLPKDRFSAERLKGVDSTLKIQPAELGDSAMYLCASSLARGLRTDTQYFGPGTRLTVL.

This clone was seen only a few times. The CDR3 DNA is TGTGCCAGCAGCCAATTTACTAGGACCCGCGAGCAGTACTTC. Amino acid sequence: CASSQFTRTREQYF. The genes are TRBV16 and TRBJ2-7, with D tentatively TRBD2 (5 bases). The germline CDR1 and CDR2 sequences are KGHSY and FQNENV. This CDR3 is built from 14 residues. Trimming left V 1 base short and J 6 bases short, with 13 bases between.

J is TRBJ2-3 and V is TRBV9; tentative D call: TRBD2 (6 bases). V lost 1 base and J 4 bases, leaving 10 bases between the germline ends. Looked up from germline, CDR1 is SGDLS and CDR2 is YYNGEE. CDR3 length: 14 residues. The DNA for the CDR3 is TGTGCCAGCAGCGTAACTAGCAGTTCAGATACGCAGTATTTT. Translated, it gives CASSVTSSSDTQYF.

This clone was observed a few times. The chain recombines TRBV7-2 with TRBJ2-5, with 8 bases aligning to TRBD1. Unmatched junction bases numbered 3, after V lost 1 base and J lost 5 bases. CDR3 length: 14 amino acids. Looked up from germline, CDR1 is SGHTA and CDR2 is FQGNSA. In DNA form, the CDR3 reads TGTGCCAGCAGCTTAGGCAGGGGGCTGGAGACCCAGTACTTC. Protein: CASSLGRGLETQYF.

The count of this clone is one. V and J are TRBV7-9 and TRBJ2-2, with TRBD2 matching over 15 bases. The junction had 8 bases not matched to a gene; V was cut back by 5 bases and J by 7 bases. The germline gives CDR1 SEHNR, CDR2 FQNEAQ (reference sequence). This CDR3 spans 17 amino acids. This CDR3 reads CASSRGLAGGPDGELFF. CDR3 nucleotide sequence: TGTGCCAGCAGCCGCGGACTAGCGGGAGGGCCTGACGGGGAGCTGTTTTTT.

This clone was found a few times. CDR3 residues: CASTRGAIYGYTF. The CDR3 region has the DNA TGTGCCAGCACACGGGGGGCGATCTATGGCTACACCTTC. This rearrangement joins TRBV6-5 to TRBJ1-2, with D maybe TRBD1 (6 bases). There are 13 residues in the CDR3. V lost 7 bases and J 4 bases, leaving 13 bases between the germline ends. Germline V gives CDR1 MNHEY, CDR2 SVGAGI.

The rearrangement uses TRBV4-2 and TRBJ1-5; TRBD1 matches at 9 bases. This CDR3 has 14 amino acids. V dropped 3 bases and J dropped 5; count of bases not matched to a gene: 2. From germline, CDR1 is LGHNA and CDR2 YNFKEQ. CDR3 in DNA: TGTGCCAGCAGCCAGGGACAGGGACATCAGCCCCAGCATTTT. The encoded protein is CASSQGQGHQPQHF.

V is TRBV6-4 and J is TRBJ2-5; 13 bases line up with TRBD2. V was clipped by 4 bases and J by 2 bases; unmatched bases: 7. Germline V gene lookup returns CDR1 MRHNA and CDR2 SNTAGT. This CDR3 is 17 amino acids long. CDR3 in amino acids: CASSAQGLAGEQETQYF. The CDR3 DNA reads TGTGCCAGCAGTGCCCAAGGACTAGCGGGGGAACAAGAGACCCAGTACTTC.

The CDR3 DNA reads as TGTGCCAGCAGTTTATCCGTCCTTACGGGGCAGTACTTC. Translation: CASSLSVLTGQYF. This chain connects TRBV28 to TRBJ2-7; the D is unclear. Trimming left V 1 base short and J 9 bases short, with 13 bases between. CDR1 and CDR2 from the germline V gene are MDHEN and SYDVKM. This CDR3 comprises 13 residues.

The rearrangement links TRBV6-5 to TRBJ2-7; a weak D match, TRBD2 (6 bases). V lost 6 bases and J 4 bases, leaving 19 bases between the germline ends. The germline gives CDR1 MNHEY, CDR2 SVGAGI. This CDR3 region has 15 residues. CDR3 region: CASRQLDGRRYEQYF. The CDR3 nucleotides read TGTGCCAGCAGACAACTAGACGGGAGACGTTACGAGCAGTACTTC.